This T cell receptor beta chain was identified in a study of shared T cell receptors in the human thymus. Repertoires were generated with immunoSEQ multiplex PCR, while TCRdb's copy carries only in-frame clones and drops some. The sample comprises more than 300,000 clones, 95% of which are singletons, and about 0.02% rests with the top ten. The CDR3 sequence is 12 residues long. CDR1 is MNHEY and CDR2 is SMNVEV in the germline V gene (reference sequence). Trimming removed 4 bases at V and 4 bases at J, with 6 bases between. This sequence joins TRBV27 and TRBJ2-3, with D maybe TRBD1 (5 bases). Sequenced sample: thymocytes. This receptor was obtained from a human donor. CDR3 protein: CASSSTADTQYF. As DNA, the CDR3 is TGTGCCAGCAGTTCGACAGCAGATACGCAGTATTTT.